The 20 T cell receptor beta chains presented below share a single source sample, sequenced in a study of shared clonotypes between healthy human individuals. Assay used: immunoSEQ multiplex PCR; TCRdb lists only in-frame clones, some missing. Here the sample spans around 1.5 million clones, under 99% being singletons. Material: naive CD4+ T cells sorted from blood. Indicated subset: CD45RA+ positively selected. The receptor source for this set is a young man in good health.

The chain carries TRBV4-2 and TRBJ1-1; possibly TRBD1 for D (6 bases). Per germline, CDR1 LGHNA and CDR2 YNFKEQ. The CDR3 consists of 15 residues. V was cut by 2 bases and J by 3 bases, with 13 bases left in between. CDR3 sequence (DNA): TGTGCCAGCAGCCAAACACGAGCAGGGGACACTGAAGCTTTCTTT. Amino acid sequence: CASSQTRAGDTEAFF.

The rearrangement joins TRBV5-8 to TRBJ1-1; TRBD1 matches 10 bases. Germline V gives CDR1 SGHTS, CDR2 YDEGEE. The J segment lost 8 bases and the V segment lost 5 bases, leaving 6 bases of the junction unmatched. CDR3 length equals 13 residues. The CDR3 DNA sequence: TGTGCCAGCAGAAAATGGACAGGGGGAGAAGCTTTCTTT. Protein: CASRKWTGGEAFF.

This chain joins TRBV21-1 and TRBJ1-5; the table calls TRBD1, which could not be checked here. TRBV21-1 is described as a pseudogene. This CDR3 comprises 14 residues. This CDR3 is CASSRRGSNQPQHF. CDR3 nucleotide sequence: TGTGCCAGCAGCAGAAGGGGAAGCAATCAGCCCCAGCATTTT.

DNA of the CDR3: TGTGCCAGCAGCGGGACAGCTATCTCCACCGGGGAGCTGTTTTTT. Translation: CASSGTAISTGELFF. The V and J genes are TRBV7-9 and TRBJ2-2, with 7 bases identical to TRBD1. This CDR3 contains 15 residues. Trimming cost V 5 bases and J 4 bases; bases outside gene matches: 7. The V gene's germline CDR1 is SEHNR and CDR2 FQNEAQ (reference sequence).

The chain links TRBV7-3 to TRBJ2-1, with 12 bases lining up with TRBD2. Unmatched junction bases numbered 5, after V lost 2 bases and J lost 9 bases. CDR3 length: 15 amino acids. CDR1 and CDR2 (germline): SGHTA, FQGTGA. The CDR3 spells CASSLASGRAPEQFF. DNA of the CDR3: TGTGCCAGCAGCTTAGCTAGCGGGAGGGCCCCTGAGCAGTTCTTC.

J is TRBJ2-1 and V is TRBV7-8; 11 bases are a match to TRBD2. With V trimmed by 2 bases and J by 6 bases, 6 bases remained unmatched. The CDR3 spans 16 residues. Germline CDR1 is SGHVS and CDR2 is FQNEAQ. The CDR3 loop reads CASSLSLAGGFNEQFF. The CDR3 DNA reads TGTGCCAGCAGCTTATCCCTAGCGGGAGGATTCAATGAGCAGTTCTTC.

The rearrangement joins TRBV5-5 to TRBJ2-1; the D gene is possibly TRBD1 (5 bases). With 2 bases removed from V and 7 bases from J, the gap between germline ends came to 13 bases. CDR3 size: 14 residues. The V gene's germline CDR1 is SGHKS and CDR2 YYEKEE (reference sequence). CDR3 DNA sequence: TGTGCCAGCAGCTTACAGGCACTATCGAATGAGCAGTTCTTC. This codes for CASSLQALSNEQFF.

The chain links TRBV5-8 to TRBJ2-7; the D gene is possibly TRBD1 (5 bases). Germline lookup yields CDR1 SGHTS and CDR2 YDEGEE. V was shortened by 4 bases and J by 3 bases, with 23 bases between the two germline ends. CDR3 length equals 17 residues. CDR3 loop: CASSHPPWQGTNYEQYF. For the CDR3, the DNA is TGTGCCAGCAGCCACCCCCCGTGGCAGGGCACGAACTACGAGCAGTACTTC.

The gene calls are TRBV5-1 and TRBJ1-1, with D tentatively TRBD1 (5 bases). CDR3 length: 16 amino acids. The V and J ends lost 1 base and 2 bases respectively, with 15 bases between them. Germline V lookup: CDR1 SGHRS, CDR2 YFSETQ. The CDR3 DNA reads as TGCGCCAGCAGCTTGATGAGCAGGGACTCAAACACTGAAGCTTTCTTT. It yields the protein CASSLMSRDSNTEAFF.

A word on this clone: The sample holds other DNA sequences that translate to the same CDR3. The V and J genes are TRBV5-1 and TRBJ1-2; no reliable D call. The ends were cut back, 4 bases at V and 0 bases at J, with 7 bases in the middle. Germline V CDR1 and CDR2: SGHRS, YFSETQ. There are 13 residues in the CDR3. CDR3 protein: CASSNGPNYGYTF. Here the CDR3 DNA reads TGCGCCAGCAGCAACGGTCCTAACTATGGCTACACCTTC.

The CDR3 here is CASSHRDSYGYTF. The CDR3 nucleotides are TGCGCCAGCAGCCACCGGGACAGCTATGGCTACACCTTC. The gene calls are TRBV4-1 and TRBJ1-2, with 7 bases that match TRBD1. The germline V gene has CDR1 MGHRA and CDR2 YSYEKL. This CDR3 has 13 residues. Trimming took 3 bases from V and 4 from J; bases not matched to a gene: 2.

CDR3: CASSYMDRPYEQYF. The CDR3 DNA reads TGTGCCAGCAGTTATATGGACAGACCCTACGAGCAGTACTTC. The chain has TRBV27 and TRBJ2-7; a weak D match, TRBD1 (6 bases). Germline V CDR1 and CDR2: MNHEY, SMNVEV (reference sequence). The V end was cut by 4 bases, the J end by 2 bases, with 12 bases between. The CDR3 extends over 14 amino acids.

In regard to this clone: This CDR3 is also generated by other DNA sequences in the sample. The chain is built from TRBV2 and TRBJ2-1, with D perhaps TRBD2 (5 bases). V was shortened by 5 bases and J by 2 bases, with 7 bases between the two germline ends. This CDR3 is built from 13 residues. In germline, CDR1 is SNHLY, CDR2 FYNNEI. In DNA form, the CDR3 reads TGTGCCAGCAGTCCCGGGACCTACAATGAGCAGTTCTTC. Amino acids: CASSPGTYNEQFF. Using reference TRBV2 and TRBJ2-1 for the parts outside the CDR3, the full variable domain is EPEVTQTPSHQVTQMGQEVILRCVPISNHLYFYWYRQILGQKVEFLVSFYNNEISEKSEIFDDQFSVERPDGSNFTLKIRSTKLEDSAMYFCASSPGTYNEQFFGPGTRLTVL.

This chain joins TRBV11-3 and TRBJ2-2, with D unresolved. Trimming took off 4 bases at V and 5 bases at J, with 17 bases between the two ends. The CDR3 length is 16 residues. Germline V lookup: CDR1 SGHNT, CDR2 YENEEA. The CDR3 sequence: CASSSHGVLGTGELFF. The CDR3 nucleotides read TGTGCCAGCAGCTCACATGGTGTCCTGGGGACCGGGGAGCTGTTTTTT.

This chain connects TRBV5-1 to TRBJ2-5; no reliable D call. Trimming removed 2 bases at V and 0 bases at J, with 8 bases between. Germline-derived CDR1 and CDR2 are SGHRS and YFSETQ. This CDR3 has 14 residues. CDR3 region: CASSLLQNQETQYF. The CDR3 DNA reads TGCGCCAGCAGCTTACTACAAAACCAAGAGACCCAGTACTTC.

The genes are TRBV7-2 and TRBJ2-6; D unresolved. Trimming took off 1 base at V and 2 bases at J, with 3 bases between the two ends. In germline, CDR1 is SGHTA, CDR2 FQGNSA. This CDR3 spans 14 amino acids. CDR3 residues: CASSLGPGANVLTF. CDR3 DNA sequence: TGTGCCAGCAGCTTAGGCCCTGGGGCCAACGTCCTGACTTTC.

This chain links TRBV29-1 with TRBJ1-5, with a weak D call TRBD1 (5 bases). This CDR3 is built from 13 residues. Germline V gives CDR1 SQVTM, CDR2 ANQGSEA. The V and J ends lost 6 bases and 7 bases respectively, with 16 bases between them. The CDR3 DNA reads TGCAGCGTAGCCTTGGGGGGTGGGCAGCCCCAGCATTTT. Protein product: CSVALGGGQPQHF.

The gene calls are TRBV4-2 and TRBJ2-1; TRBD1 matches 7 bases. In germline, CDR1 is LGHNA, CDR2 YNFKEQ. The V gene end was trimmed by 0 bases and the J gene end by 6 bases; junction bases not matched to a gene: 14. The CDR3 spans 18 residues. The CDR3 region is CASSQESYPGPGGNEQFF. The CDR3 DNA follows: TGTGCCAGCAGCCAAGAATCTTACCCCGGTCCAGGGGGCAATGAGCAGTTCTTC.

This chain links TRBV29-1 with TRBJ2-4; D not resolved. Germline V gene lookup returns CDR1 SQVTM and CDR2 ANQGSEA. With 3 bases removed from V and 7 bases from J, the gap between germline ends came to 13 bases. CDR3 length: 13 residues. The CDR3: CSVEGVAGNIQYF. The CDR3 DNA follows: TGCAGCGTTGAGGGTGTGGCTGGGAACATTCAGTACTTC.

This clone was seen once. The chain is built from TRBV6-4 and TRBJ2-2, with 7 bases lining up with TRBD1. With V trimmed by 2 bases and J by 3 bases, 12 bases remained unmatched. The CDR3 has 18 residues. CDR1 and CDR2 from the germline V gene are MRHNA and SNTAGT. For the CDR3, the DNA is TGTGCCAGCAGTGACACTTTTACAGGGGAGATGGACACCGGGGAGCTGTTTTTT. It encodes CASSDTFTGEMDTGELFF.